These 28 T cell receptor beta chains were all obtained from the same sample, sequenced in a study of blood T cell repertoires in COVID-19. TCRdb's table, derived via immunoSEQ multiplex PCR, lists solely in-frame clones and lacks some. This sample yields 99,000 or so clones, of which around 90% are seen a single time; more than 4.5% belongs to the top ten. The sequenced sample was peripheral blood. All receptors derive from a human donor in a cohort sampled during active COVID-19.

The gene calls are TRBV18 and TRBJ2-6; 7 nucleotides align to TRBD2. The CDR3 loop spans 15 amino acids. Unmatched junction bases numbered 1, after V lost 3 bases and J lost 2 bases. CDR1 and CDR2 (germline): KGHSH, LQKENI. The CDR3 reads CASSPTSPGANVLTF. Here the CDR3 DNA reads TGTGCCAGCTCACCGACTAGCCCTGGGGCCAACGTCCTGACTTTC. Supplemented by reference TRBV18 and TRBJ2-6, the full variable domain reads NAGVMQNPRHLVRRRGQEARLRCSPMKGHSHVYWYRQLPEEGLKFMVYLQKENIIDESGMPKERFSAEFPKEGPSILRIQQVVRGDSAAYFCASSPTSPGANVLTFGAGSRLTVL.

This clone was seen once. The rearrangement joins TRBV5-8 to TRBJ2-5, with D uncertain. The germline CDR1 and CDR2 sequences are SGHTS and YDEGEE. V lost 5 bases to trimming and J lost 5 bases, with 10 bases between them. The CDR3 sequence is 12 residues long. CDR3 loop: CASRLAEETQYF. In nucleotides, the CDR3 is TGTGCCAGCAGGTTAGCCGAGGAGACCCAGTACTTC.

This clone was counted a few times. The chain links TRBV5-1 to TRBJ2-7, with 8 bases fitting TRBD1. The germline gives CDR1 SGHRS, CDR2 YFSETQ. J gave up 7 bases and V 3 bases, and 3 bases lay outside the gene matches. This CDR3 comprises 12 residues. The CDR3 DNA follows: TGCGCCAGCAGCTCCACAGGGGGTGAGCAGTACTTC. Protein product: CASSSTGGEQYF. Variable domain in full (rest from reference TRBV5-1 and TRBJ2-7): KAGVTQTPRYLIKTRGQQVTLSCSPISGHRSVSWYQQTPGQGLQFLFEYFSETQRNKGNFPGRFSGRQFSNSRSEMNVSTLELGDSALYLCASSSTGGEQYFGPGTRLTVT.

The J gene is TRBJ2-3, the V gene TRBV14; 10 nucleotides match TRBD1. J gave up 4 bases and V 6 bases, and 7 bases lay outside the gene matches. CDR3 length: 15 amino acids. Germline V gene lookup returns CDR1 SGHDN and CDR2 FVKESK. Written as DNA, the CDR3 is TGTGCCAGCAGTCGACAGGGGGCGCGGGCAGATACGCAGTATTTT. It yields the protein CASSRQGARADTQYF.

The rearrangement links TRBV28 to TRBJ1-2; 7 nucleotides line up with TRBD1. From germline, CDR1 is MDHEN and CDR2 SYDVKM. Trimming cost V 6 bases and J 5 bases; bases outside gene matches: 15. The CDR3 runs 16 residues. The CDR3 DNA reads as TGTGCCAGCAGCCTTGGGACAGCCAGATCCATTTATGGCTACACCTTC. Protein product: CASSLGTARSIYGYTF.

This CDR3 reads CASSPGLGDTGELFF. In DNA, the CDR3 is TGTGCCAGCAGCCCGGGACTAGGGGACACCGGGGAGCTGTTTTTT. V usage is TRBV4-2 and J usage is TRBJ2-2, with 8 bases fitting TRBD2. The V segment lost 4 bases and the J segment 3 bases; nucleotides outside the gene matches: 4. CDR3 length: 15 residues. CDR1 is LGHNA, CDR2 YNFKEQ, per germline.

The chain combines TRBV7-9 with TRBJ2-7; 8 bases are shared with TRBD2. Germline trimming cut 3 bases from V and 0 bases from J; bases unmatched to any gene: 4. Per germline, CDR1 SEHNR and CDR2 FQNEAQ (reference sequence). The CDR3 is made up of 15 amino acids. DNA of the CDR3: TGTGCCAGCAGCTTCCTAAGCGGGAGCTCCTACGAGCAGTACTTC. Encoded protein: CASSFLSGSSYEQYF.

This rearrangement joins TRBV28 to TRBJ1-2; 7 nucleotides line up with TRBD1. J lost 6 bases, V lost 5 bases, and 12 bases had no gene match. CDR1 is MDHEN and CDR2 is SYDVKM in the germline V gene. The CDR3 has 15 amino acids. The CDR3 loop reads CASSHGTEGGHGYTF. The CDR3 DNA sequence: TGTGCCAGCAGTCACGGGACAGAAGGGGGGCATGGCTACACCTTC.

V is TRBV19 and J is TRBJ1-6; 7 bases match TRBD1. The CDR3 is 12 amino acids. Germline loops: CDR1 LNHDA, CDR2 SQIVND (reference sequence). J was trimmed by 8 bases and V by 7 bases; bases with no gene match: 2. CDR3 DNA sequence: TGTGCCAGTACCAGGGGGGATTCACCCCTCCACTTT. It encodes CASTRGDSPLHF.

The rearrangement links TRBV28 to TRBJ2-3; 8 nucleotides match TRBD1. The junction had 15 bases not matched to a gene; V was cut back by 8 bases and J by 8 bases. Germline V gene sequence: CDR1 MDHEN, CDR2 SYDVKM. The CDR3 is 15 amino acids. The CDR3 nucleotides read TGTGCCAGCTTGGGGGTACCGACAGGGGCACGTACGCAGTATTTT. Protein: CASLGVPTGARTQYF. The entire variable domain, with the rest obtained from reference TRBV28 and TRBJ2-3, is as follows: DVKVTQSSRYLVKRTGEKVFLECVQDMDHENMFWYRQDPGLGLRLIYFSYDVKMKEKGDIPEGYSVSREKKERFSLILESASTNQTSMYLCASLGVPTGARTQYFGPGTRLTVL.

The rearrangement joins TRBV5-4 to TRBJ2-1; the match to TRBD2 covers 10 bases. J lost 4 bases, V lost 1 base, and 8 bases had no gene match. Germline CDR1 SGHNT, CDR2 YYREEE (reference sequence). The CDR3 loop spans 17 amino acids. The CDR3 reads CASSLFSGGRAYNEQFF. CDR3 nucleotides: TGTGCCAGCAGCTTGTTTAGCGGGGGGCGGGCGTACAATGAGCAGTTCTTC.

The chain links TRBV7-9 to TRBJ1-5; perhaps TRBD1 as D (5 bases). This CDR3 comprises 16 residues. Trimming cost V 1 base and J 0 bases, with 10 bases left between them. Per germline, CDR1 SEHNR and CDR2 FQNEAQ (reference sequence). Here the CDR3 reads CASSLGTFNSNQPQHF. CDR3 DNA sequence: TGTGCCAGCAGCTTAGGGACATTTAATAGCAATCAGCCCCAGCATTTT.

The chain couples TRBV5-1 to TRBJ1-2; D ambiguous. The CDR3 extends over 13 amino acids. Trimming cost V 1 base and J 2 bases, with 6 bases left between them. Germline V CDR1 and CDR2: SGHRS, YFSETQ. CDR3: CASSLLQNYGYTF. Here the CDR3 DNA reads TGCGCCAGCAGCTTGTTACAGAACTATGGCTACACCTTC. The full variable domain, completed using reference TRBV5-1 and TRBJ1-2, is KAGVTQTPRYLIKTRGQQVTLSCSPISGHRSVSWYQQTPGQGLQFLFEYFSETQRNKGNFPGRFSGRQFSNSRSEMNVSTLELGDSALYLCASSLLQNYGYTFGSGTRLTVV.

V gene TRBV6-2 or TRBV6-3 combines with J gene TRBJ1-1; possibly TRBD1 for D (5 bases). V was shortened by 2 bases and J by 3 bases, with 16 bases between the two germline ends. Germline V gives CDR1 MNHEY, CDR2 SVGEGT. The CDR3 contains 16 residues. In DNA, the CDR3 is TGTGCCAGCAGTTACGAGGACGGAGGGGTTGACACTGAAGCTTTCTTT. Its protein product is CASSYEDGGVDTEAFF.

The V call is TRBV2, the J call TRBJ2-7; 7 nucleotides line up with TRBD1. Germline V lookup: CDR1 SNHLY, CDR2 FYNNEI. The junction had 10 bases not matched to a gene; V was cut back by 7 bases and J by 4 bases. This CDR3 has 14 amino acids. CDR3 protein: CASKATGNDYEQYF. CDR3 DNA sequence: TGTGCCAGCAAGGCGACAGGGAATGATTACGAGCAGTACTTC.

The CDR3 region has the DNA TGTGCCAGCAGCTTAGGTGCGGGGACGAGCAATACGCAGTATTTT. Protein product: CASSLGAGTSNTQYF. V and J are TRBV11-2 and TRBJ2-3, with D possibly TRBD2 on 6 matching bases. The V gene lost 1 base and the J gene lost 7 bases, with 15 bases spanning the gap. The CDR3 has 15 amino acids. Germline V gene sequence: CDR1 SGHAT, CDR2 FQNNGV.

The rearrangement joins TRBV7-2 to TRBJ2-4, with D tentatively TRBD2 (5 bases). This CDR3 has 15 amino acids. Trimming cost V 2 bases and J 3 bases, with 11 bases left between them. Germline CDR1 is SGHTA and CDR2 is FQGNSA. The CDR3 protein is CASSLSRVNKNIQYF. CDR3 coding DNA: TGTGCCAGCAGCTTATCGCGGGTGAACAAAAACATTCAGTACTTC.

This clone was observed a few times. This chain links TRBV3-1 (or the pseudogene TRBV3-2) with TRBJ1-2, with a tentative D call TRBD1 (5 bases). The CDR3 sequence is 14 residues long. Germline CDR1 LGHDT, CDR2 YNNKEL (reference sequence). V was trimmed by 1 base and J by 1 base, leaving 7 bases between them. The CDR3 loop is CASSQGQLNYGYTF. The CDR3 bases are TGTGCCAGCAGCCAAGGACAGCTTAACTATGGCTACACCTTC.

This chain joins TRBV7-9 and TRBJ1-5; D is undetermined. The CDR3 totals 13 residues. The V gene's germline CDR1 is SEHNR and CDR2 FQNEAQ (reference sequence). The ends were cut back, 7 bases at V and 2 bases at J, with 9 bases in the middle. The chain's CDR3 is CASTGSGNQPQHF. The CDR3 DNA follows: TGTGCCAGCACGGGCAGCGGCAATCAGCCCCAGCATTTT.

This chain uses TRBV10-3 with TRBJ2-1, with a possible D match to TRBD2 (6 bases). The CDR3 consists of 15 residues. Trimming removed 4 bases at V and 5 bases at J, with 15 bases between. CDR1 and CDR2 from the germline V gene are ENHRY and SYGVKD. The CDR3 DNA is TGTGCCATCAGTGGACTAGGGGATATCAACAATGAGCAGTTCTTC. It is translated as CAISGLGDINNEQFF.

This chain connects TRBV18 to TRBJ2-2; 9 bases map to TRBD1. The J segment lost 5 bases and the V segment lost 5 bases, leaving 9 bases of the junction unmatched. Germline V gives CDR1 KGHSH, CDR2 LQKENI. This CDR3 has 16 residues. The CDR3 spells CASSAAGTGITGELFF. CDR3 coding DNA: TGTGCCAGCTCAGCCGCCGGGACAGGGATTACCGGGGAGCTGTTTTTT.

The rearrangement joins TRBV5-5 to TRBJ2-4; 8 nucleotides align to TRBD1. The CDR3 is made up of 14 amino acids. The germline gives CDR1 SGHKS, CDR2 YYEKEE (reference sequence). The V segment lost 3 bases and the J segment 1 base; nucleotides outside the gene matches: 0. CDR3: CASSWTGAKNIQYF. Here the CDR3 DNA reads TGTGCCAGCAGCTGGACAGGGGCCAAAAACATTCAGTACTTC.

The chain joins TRBV18 to TRBJ2-7; D unresolved. Trimming removed 0 bases from V and 4 bases from J, with 7 bases in between. Germline-derived CDR1 and CDR2 are KGHSH and LQKENI. The CDR3 extends over 13 amino acids. The CDR3 is CASSPPSIYEQYF. The CDR3 DNA follows: TGTGCCAGCTCACCACCGAGTATTTACGAGCAGTACTTC.

As concerns this clone: Other nucleotide sequences in the sample specify the same CDR3. This chain uses TRBV11-2 with TRBJ2-7; D remains unclear. The CDR3 spans 10 residues. The germline CDR1 and CDR2 sequences are SGHAT and FQNNGV. V lost 4 bases and J 4 bases, leaving 2 bases between the germline ends. As DNA, the CDR3 is TGTGCCAGCAGCTCTTACGAGCAGTACTTC. It translates to CASSSYEQYF.

J is TRBJ1-3 and V is TRBV29-1, with unresolved D. Trimming left V 6 bases short and J 0 bases short, with 9 bases between. The CDR3 loop spans 13 amino acids. Germline lookup yields CDR1 SQVTM and CDR2 ANQGSEA. The CDR3, as DNA: TGCAGCGTGCGGGTTGGCTCTGGAAACACCATATATTTT. This gives the protein CSVRVGSGNTIYF.

The V call is TRBV7-8, the J call TRBJ1-2, with 8 bases matching TRBD1. Trimming removed 5 bases from V and 3 bases from J; junction bases left unmatched: 2. The CDR3 is 13 residues long. Germline V gene data show CDR1 as SGHVS and CDR2 as FQNEAQ. The CDR3 nucleotides read TGTGCCAGCAGCCCGACAGGGGACTATGGCTACACCTTC. It is translated as CASSPTGDYGYTF.

The chain joins TRBV28 to TRBJ1-1; no definite D call. V shed 3 bases and J shed 5 bases, with 19 bases lying between them. Per the germline V gene, CDR1 is MDHEN and CDR2 is SYDVKM. The CDR3 has 16 amino acids. The CDR3 loop is CASSLAAGGPKTEAFF. DNA for the CDR3: TGTGCCAGCAGTTTGGCCGCGGGAGGCCCTAAGACTGAAGCTTTCTTT.

The genes are TRBV15 and TRBJ1-2; weak D call: TRBD1 (5 bases). CDR1 LNHNV and CDR2 YYDKDF come from the germline V gene (reference sequence). Trimming took 3 bases from V and 0 from J, leaving 14 bases between them. The CDR3 consists of 16 residues. The CDR3, as DNA: TGTGCCACCAGCAGGGACCGACAGCTATCTAACTATGGCTACACCTTC. Residues: CATSRDRQLSNYGYTF. The full variable domain, completed using reference TRBV15 and TRBJ1-2, is DAMVIQNPRYQVTQFGKPVTLSCSQTLNHNVMYWYQQKSSQAPKLLFHYYDKDFNNEADTPDNFQSRRPNTSFCFLDIRSPGLGDTAMYLCATSRDRQLSNYGYTFGSGTRLTVV.